Shown below are 12 T cell receptor beta chains from a single sample sequenced in a study of T cell repertoires in cytomegalovirus infection. One entry per CDR3 protein, called by TCRdb with MiXCR from the reads. Of roughly 990,000 distinct CDR3 sequences listed, around 32% are singletons. These TCRs are of unknown antigen specificity. The source was cultured CD8+ T cells from PBMCs, collected from culture after CMV antigen stimulation. These receptor sequences come from a human donor in good health (CMV status not recorded). Some clones in this sample may be carry-over from other donors' samples.

This clonotype was counted a few times. The chain uses TRBV27 and TRBJ2-5; D is unclear. Germline V lookup: CDR1 MNHEY, CDR2 SMNVEV (reference sequence). The CDR3 extends over 15 amino acids. Trimming removed 5 bases at V and 3 bases at J, with 16 bases between. CDR3 DNA sequence: TGTGCCAGCAGTCCTGCCCTGGGATTGGAAGAGACCCAGTACTTC. It specifies CASSPALGLEETQYF.

The chain joins TRBV7-9 to TRBJ2-1; D is unresolved. The V gene's germline CDR1 is SEHNR and CDR2 FQNEAQ (reference sequence). The CDR3 contains 13 residues. V was pared by 4 bases and J by 5 bases, with 9 bases between. The DNA for the CDR3 is TGTGCCAGCAGCTCAACACTGGACAATGAGCAGTTCTTC. Its protein is CASSSTLDNEQFF.

This clonotype was detected a few times. The genes are TRBV12-3 or TRBV12-4 and TRBJ1-5, with 7 nucleotides matching TRBD1. J lost 5 bases, V lost 6 bases, and 10 bases had no gene match. CDR3 length: 15 residues. The CDR3 DNA follows: TGTGCCAGCAGCCTCGGCGGGACAGCTTATCAGCCCCAGCATTTT. Residues: CASSLGGTAYQPQHF.

This chain links TRBV27 with TRBJ1-5; TRBD1 matches at 9 bases. CDR3 length: 16 amino acids. Germline assignment: CDR1 MNHEY and CDR2 SMNVEV (reference sequence). V lost 0 bases and J lost 5; bases outside the gene matches: 5. This CDR3 reads CASSLSRQGEDQPQHF. The CDR3 coding sequence is TGTGCCAGCAGTTTATCAAGACAGGGGGAAGATCAGCCCCAGCATTTT.

In its sample, this clonotype was seen a few times. The CDR3 reads CASSVGAADYYGYTF. CDR3 sequence (DNA): TGTGCCAGTAGTGTCGGGGCTGCTGATTACTATGGCTACACCTTC. The chain joins TRBV19 to TRBJ1-2; weak D call: TRBD1 (5 bases). The CDR3 is made up of 15 amino acids. Germline loops: CDR1 LNHDA, CDR2 SQIVND (reference sequence). V was pared by 5 bases and J by 3 bases, with 16 bases between.

This chain joins TRBV23-1 and TRBJ2-3, with 8 bases that match TRBD1. TRBV23-1 is an ORF for which the function is uncertain. This CDR3 contains 19 residues. The junction had 19 bases not matched to a gene; V was cut back by 7 bases and J by 1 base. The CDR3 protein is CASTEIREDRATRTDTQYF. DNA of the CDR3: TGCGCCAGCACCGAAATCAGGGAGGACAGGGCCACCCGCACAGATACGCAGTATTTT.

V gene TRBV19 combines with J gene TRBJ2-7; tentatively, D is TRBD2 (5 bases). The CDR3 contains 11 residues. Germline V CDR1 and CDR2: LNHDA, SQIVND (reference sequence). V lost 9 bases, J lost 3 bases, and 9 bases lay in between. CDR3 DNA sequence: TGTGCCAGCGCTGCGGGCTACGAGCAGTACTTC. It is translated as CASAAGYEQYF.

The chain has TRBV5-4 and TRBJ1-2, with 7 bases aligning to TRBD1. This CDR3 region has 15 residues. Germline CDR1 reads SGHNT; CDR2 reads YYREEE (reference sequence). The J segment lost 6 bases and the V segment lost 5 bases, leaving 13 bases of the junction unmatched. In nucleotides, the CDR3 is TGTGCCAGCAGGCAGGGGGACGAGTCGGGAGATGGCTACACCTTC. Translation: CASRQGDESGDGYTF.

This chain links TRBV6-5 with TRBJ1-6, with D tentatively TRBD1 (6 bases). V lost 1 base, J lost 7 bases, and 11 bases lay in between. The CDR3 contains 15 residues. Germline CDR1 reads MNHEY; CDR2 reads SVGAGI. For the CDR3, the DNA is TGTGCCAGCAGTTACTTCGGGACACAAAATTCACCCCTCCACTTT. Its translation is CASSYFGTQNSPLHF.

The chain is built from TRBV28 and TRBJ2-3; TRBD2 is a possible D gene (6 bases). CDR1 is MDHEN, CDR2 SYDVKM, per germline. The CDR3 length is 16 residues. Trimming cost V 3 bases and J 2 bases, with 15 bases left between them. This chain's CDR3 is CASSLARAGLTDTQYF. The CDR3 DNA is TGTGCCAGCAGTTTGGCCAGGGCGGGGCTCACAGATACGCAGTATTTT.

V and J are TRBV12-3 or TRBV12-4 and TRBJ2-1; 12 bases map to TRBD2. J was trimmed by 2 bases and V by 5 bases; bases with no gene match: 4. This CDR3 region has 16 residues. DNA of the CDR3: TGTGCCAGCAGTCATAGACTAGCGGGGGCCTACAATGAGCAGTTCTTC. Translated: CASSHRLAGAYNEQFF.

In this sample, this clonotype turned up a few times. V gene TRBV7-8 combines with J gene TRBJ1-2, with 7 positions matching TRBD1. The CDR3 runs 15 residues. Trimming cost V 1 base and J 4 bases; bases outside gene matches: 6. Germline values: CDR1 SGHVS, CDR2 FQNEAQ. The CDR3 loop is CASSLERGQGYGYTF. In nucleotides, the CDR3 is TGTGCCAGCAGCTTAGAGAGGGGGCAAGGCTATGGCTACACCTTC. The whole variable domain, filled in from reference TRBV7-8 and TRBJ1-2, reads GAGVSQSPRYKVAKRGQDVALRCDPISGHVSLFWYQQALGQGPEFLTYFQNEAQLDKSGLPSDRFFAERPEGSVSTLKIQRTQQEDSAVYLCASSLERGQGYGYTFGSGTRLTVV.